This T cell receptor beta chain stems from a study of T cell responses to AZD1222 COVID-19 vaccine. Assay: immunoSEQ multiplex PCR; the TCRdb copy retains only in-frame clones and omits some. The profile shows 150,000 to 200,000 clones, about 91% of them singletons. V gave up 7 bases and J gave up 8 bases; unmatched junction bases: 9. Germline V gene lookup returns CDR1 MDHEN and CDR2 SYDVKM. This CDR3 comprises 13 residues. This chain joins TRBV28 and TRBJ1-2, with TRBD1 identical over 8 bases. This receptor was taken from an adult who received the AZD1222 COVID-19 vaccine. Sequenced here: peripheral blood, sampled 28 days after the second AZD1222 dose. The DNA of the CDR3 is TGTGCCAGCAATCCAACAGGGGGTTGGGGCTACACCTTC. Translating gives CASNPTGGWGYTF.